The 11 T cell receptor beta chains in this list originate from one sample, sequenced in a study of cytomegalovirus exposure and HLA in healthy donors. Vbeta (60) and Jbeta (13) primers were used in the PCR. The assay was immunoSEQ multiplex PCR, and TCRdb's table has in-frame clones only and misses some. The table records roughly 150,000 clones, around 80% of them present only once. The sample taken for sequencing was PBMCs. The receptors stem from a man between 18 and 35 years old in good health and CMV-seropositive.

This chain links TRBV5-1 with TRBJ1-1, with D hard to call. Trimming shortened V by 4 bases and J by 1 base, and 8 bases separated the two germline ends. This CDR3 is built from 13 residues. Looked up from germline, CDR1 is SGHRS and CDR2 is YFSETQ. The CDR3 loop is CASSPIGNTEAFF. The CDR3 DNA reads TGCGCCAGCAGCCCGATCGGGAACACTGAAGCTTTCTTT.

CDR3 bases: TGTGCCAGCAGCCAAGATGGGGACAGCCAGAATGAAAAACTGTTTTTT. Protein product: CASSQDGDSQNEKLFF. This sequence joins TRBV4-2 and TRBJ1-4, with 7 bases fitting TRBD1. The V segment lost 0 bases and the J segment 5 bases; nucleotides outside the gene matches: 6. Germline V gene data show CDR1 as LGHNA and CDR2 as YNFKEQ. This CDR3 has 16 residues.

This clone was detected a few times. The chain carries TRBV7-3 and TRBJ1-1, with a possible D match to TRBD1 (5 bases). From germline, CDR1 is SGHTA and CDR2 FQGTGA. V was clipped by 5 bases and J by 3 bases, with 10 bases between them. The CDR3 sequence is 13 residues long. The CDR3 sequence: CASSVQGYTEAFF. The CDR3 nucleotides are TGTGCCAGCAGCGTCCAGGGATACACTGAAGCTTTCTTT.

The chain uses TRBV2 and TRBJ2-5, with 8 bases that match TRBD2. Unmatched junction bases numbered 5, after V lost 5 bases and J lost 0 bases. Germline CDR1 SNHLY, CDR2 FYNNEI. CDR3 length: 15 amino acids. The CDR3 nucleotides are TGTGCCAGCAGTAGGCGGGAGGTGGACCAAGAGACCCAGTACTTC. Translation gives CASSRREVDQETQYF. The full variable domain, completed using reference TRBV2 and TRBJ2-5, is EPEVTQTPSHQVTQMGQEVILRCVPISNHLYFYWYRQILGQKVEFLVSFYNNEISEKSEIFDDQFSVERPDGSNFTLKIRSTKLEDSAMYFCASSRREVDQETQYFGPGTRLLVL.

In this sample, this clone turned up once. Written as DNA, the CDR3 is TGTGCCAGCAGCTTAGACCCGTTCATCACAGGGGATGGCAATATGGGGTACACCTTC. Translated: CASSLDPFITGDGNMGYTF. The chain joins TRBV11-2 to TRBJ1-2; 7 nucleotides line up with TRBD1. The CDR3 is made up of 19 amino acids. J lost 11 bases, V lost 0 bases, and 24 bases had no gene match. Germline V gene sequence: CDR1 SGHAT, CDR2 FQNNGV.

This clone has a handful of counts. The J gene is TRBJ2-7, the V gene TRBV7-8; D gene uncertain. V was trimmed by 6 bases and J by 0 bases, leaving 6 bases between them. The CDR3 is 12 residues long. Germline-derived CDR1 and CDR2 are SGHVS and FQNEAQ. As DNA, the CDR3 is TGTGCCAGCAGTTCCAACTCCTACGAGCAGTACTTC. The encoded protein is CASSSNSYEQYF.

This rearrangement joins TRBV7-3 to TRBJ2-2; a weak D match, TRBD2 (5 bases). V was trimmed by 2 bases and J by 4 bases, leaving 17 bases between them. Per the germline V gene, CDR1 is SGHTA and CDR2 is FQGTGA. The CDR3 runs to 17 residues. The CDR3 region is CASSLGGIGLSTGELFF. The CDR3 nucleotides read TGTGCCAGCAGCTTAGGAGGTATAGGGCTCAGCACCGGGGAGCTGTTTTTT.

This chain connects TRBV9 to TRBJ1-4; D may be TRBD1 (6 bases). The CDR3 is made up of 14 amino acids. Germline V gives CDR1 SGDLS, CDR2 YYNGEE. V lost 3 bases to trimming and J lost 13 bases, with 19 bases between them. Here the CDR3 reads CASSAHPLQGGLFF. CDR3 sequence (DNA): TGTGCCAGCAGCGCCCACCCACTCCAAGGGGGACTGTTTTTT.

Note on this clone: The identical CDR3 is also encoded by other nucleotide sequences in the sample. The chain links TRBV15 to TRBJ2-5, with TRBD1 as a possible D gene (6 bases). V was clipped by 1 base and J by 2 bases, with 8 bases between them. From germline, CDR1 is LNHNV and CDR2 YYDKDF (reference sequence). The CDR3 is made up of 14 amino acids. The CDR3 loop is CATSRGQVQETQYF. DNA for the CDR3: TGTGCCACCAGCAGAGGACAGGTTCAAGAGACCCAGTACTTC.

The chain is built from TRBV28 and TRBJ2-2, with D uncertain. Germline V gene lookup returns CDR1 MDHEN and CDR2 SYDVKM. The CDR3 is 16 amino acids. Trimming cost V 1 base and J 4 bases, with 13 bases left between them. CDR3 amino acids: CASSLYRVVSTGELFF. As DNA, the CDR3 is TGTGCCAGCAGTTTATACCGGGTCGTGAGCACCGGGGAGCTGTTTTTT.

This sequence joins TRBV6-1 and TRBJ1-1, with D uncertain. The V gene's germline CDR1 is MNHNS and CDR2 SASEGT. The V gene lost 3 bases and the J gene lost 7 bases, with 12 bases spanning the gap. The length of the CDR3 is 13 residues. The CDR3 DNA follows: TGTGCCAGCAGTGATCCTCAAGCAATTGAAGCTTTCTTT. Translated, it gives CASSDPQAIEAFF.